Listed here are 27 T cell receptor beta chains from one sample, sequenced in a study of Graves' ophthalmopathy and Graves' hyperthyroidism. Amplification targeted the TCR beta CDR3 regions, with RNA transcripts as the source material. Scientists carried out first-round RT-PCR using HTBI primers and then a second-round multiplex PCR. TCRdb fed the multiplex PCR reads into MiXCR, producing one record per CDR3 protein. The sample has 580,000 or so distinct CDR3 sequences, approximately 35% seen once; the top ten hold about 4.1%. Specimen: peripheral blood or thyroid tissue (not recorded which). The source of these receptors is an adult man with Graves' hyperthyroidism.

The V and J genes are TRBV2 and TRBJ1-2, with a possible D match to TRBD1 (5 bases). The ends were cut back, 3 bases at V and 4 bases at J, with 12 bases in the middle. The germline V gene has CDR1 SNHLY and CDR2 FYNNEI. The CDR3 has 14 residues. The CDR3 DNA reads TGTGCCAGCAGTGAGCAGGGAATAGGCTATGGCTACACCTTC. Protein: CASSEQGIGYGYTF.

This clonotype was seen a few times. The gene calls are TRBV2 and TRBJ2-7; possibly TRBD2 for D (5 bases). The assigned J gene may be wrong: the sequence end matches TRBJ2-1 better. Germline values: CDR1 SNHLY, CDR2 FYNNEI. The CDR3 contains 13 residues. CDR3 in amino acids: CASSGRQLNEQFF. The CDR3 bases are TGTGCCAGCAGTGGGAGGCAGCTTAATGAGCAGTTCTTC.

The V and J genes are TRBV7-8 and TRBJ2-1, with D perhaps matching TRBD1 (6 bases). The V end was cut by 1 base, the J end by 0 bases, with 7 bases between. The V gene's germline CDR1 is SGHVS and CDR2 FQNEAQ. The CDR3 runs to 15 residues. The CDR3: CASSLVQGSYNEQFF. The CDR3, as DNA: TGTGCCAGCAGCTTAGTACAGGGCTCCTACAATGAGCAGTTCTTC.

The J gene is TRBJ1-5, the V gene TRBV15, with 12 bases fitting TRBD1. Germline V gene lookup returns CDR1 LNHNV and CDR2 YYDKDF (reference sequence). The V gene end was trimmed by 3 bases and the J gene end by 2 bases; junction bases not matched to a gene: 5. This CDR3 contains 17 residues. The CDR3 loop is CATSSLGTGGGNQPQHF. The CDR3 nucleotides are TGTGCCACCAGCAGTCTCGGGACAGGGGGCGGCAATCAGCCCCAGCATTTT.

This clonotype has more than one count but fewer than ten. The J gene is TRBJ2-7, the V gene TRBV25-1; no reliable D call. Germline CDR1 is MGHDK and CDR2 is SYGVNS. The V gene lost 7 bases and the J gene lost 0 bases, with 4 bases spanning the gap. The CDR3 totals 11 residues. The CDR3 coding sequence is TGTGCCAGCACCCGCTCCTACGAGCAGTACTTC. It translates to CASTRSYEQYF.

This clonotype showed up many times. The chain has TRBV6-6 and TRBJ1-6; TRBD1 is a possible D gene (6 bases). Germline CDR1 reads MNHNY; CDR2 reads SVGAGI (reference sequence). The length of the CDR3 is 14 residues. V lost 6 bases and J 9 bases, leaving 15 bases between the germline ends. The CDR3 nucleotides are TGTGCCAGCAGGAGGGACATCGGTTCTTCACCCCTCCACTTT. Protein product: CASRRDIGSSPLHF.

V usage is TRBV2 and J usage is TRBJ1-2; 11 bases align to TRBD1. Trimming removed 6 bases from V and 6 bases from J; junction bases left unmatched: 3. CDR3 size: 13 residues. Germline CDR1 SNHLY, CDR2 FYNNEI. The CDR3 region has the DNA TGTGCCAGCAGAGGGGACAGGGGGAATGGCTACACCTTC. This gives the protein CASRGDRGNGYTF. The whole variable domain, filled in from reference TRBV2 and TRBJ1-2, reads EPEVTQTPSHQVTQMGQEVILRCVPISNHLYFYWYRQILGQKVEFLVSFYNNEISEKSEIFDDQFSVERPDGSNFTLKIRSTKLEDSAMYFCASRGDRGNGYTFGSGTRLTVV.

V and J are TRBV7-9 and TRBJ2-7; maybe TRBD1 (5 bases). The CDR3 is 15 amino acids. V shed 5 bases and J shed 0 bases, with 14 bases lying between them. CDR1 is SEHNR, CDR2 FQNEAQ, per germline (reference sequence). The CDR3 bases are TGTGCCAGCAGCCATCACCAACAGGACTCCTACGAGCAGTACTTC. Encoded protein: CASSHHQQDSYEQYF.

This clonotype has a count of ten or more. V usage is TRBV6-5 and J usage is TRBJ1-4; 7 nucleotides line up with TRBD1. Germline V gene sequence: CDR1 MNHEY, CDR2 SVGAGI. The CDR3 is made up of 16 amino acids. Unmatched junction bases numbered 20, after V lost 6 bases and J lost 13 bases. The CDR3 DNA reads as TGTGCCAGCAGCACCCATACAGGGGCCACATTTGATGGACTGTTTTTT. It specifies CASSTHTGATFDGLFF.

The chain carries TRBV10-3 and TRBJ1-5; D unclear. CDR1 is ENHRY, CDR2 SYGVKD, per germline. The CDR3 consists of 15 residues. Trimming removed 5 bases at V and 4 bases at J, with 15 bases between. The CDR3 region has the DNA TGTGCCATCAGTTACTCGACGGGCGGAAATCAGCCCCAGCATTTT. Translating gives CAISYSTGGNQPQHF.

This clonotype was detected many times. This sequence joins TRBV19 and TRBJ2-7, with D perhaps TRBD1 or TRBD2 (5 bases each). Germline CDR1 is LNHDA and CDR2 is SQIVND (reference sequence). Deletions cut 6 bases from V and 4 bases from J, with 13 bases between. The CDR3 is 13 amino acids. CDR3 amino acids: CASRGTGRYEQYF. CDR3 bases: TGTGCCAGTAGGGGGACGGGCCGATACGAGCAGTACTTC.

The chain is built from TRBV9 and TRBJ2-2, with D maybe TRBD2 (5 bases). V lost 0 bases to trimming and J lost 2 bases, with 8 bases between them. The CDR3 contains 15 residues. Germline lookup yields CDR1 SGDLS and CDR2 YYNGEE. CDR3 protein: CASSVVGINTGELFF. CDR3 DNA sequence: TGTGCCAGCAGCGTAGTCGGGATCAACACCGGGGAGCTGTTTTTT.

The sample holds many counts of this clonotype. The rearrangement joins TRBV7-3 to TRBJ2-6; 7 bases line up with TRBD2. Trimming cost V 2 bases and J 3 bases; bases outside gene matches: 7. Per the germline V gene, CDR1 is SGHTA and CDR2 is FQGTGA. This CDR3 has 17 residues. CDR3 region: CASSLLAASFGANVLTF. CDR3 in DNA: TGTGCCAGCAGCTTACTAGCGGCCTCTTTTGGGGCCAACGTCCTGACTTTC. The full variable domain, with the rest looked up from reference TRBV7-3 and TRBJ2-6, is GAGVSQTPSNKVTEKGKYVELRCDPISGHTALYWYRQSLGQGPEFLIYFQGTGAADDSGLPNDRFFAVRPEGSVSTLKIQRTERGDSAVYLCASSLLAASFGANVLTFGAGSRLTVL.

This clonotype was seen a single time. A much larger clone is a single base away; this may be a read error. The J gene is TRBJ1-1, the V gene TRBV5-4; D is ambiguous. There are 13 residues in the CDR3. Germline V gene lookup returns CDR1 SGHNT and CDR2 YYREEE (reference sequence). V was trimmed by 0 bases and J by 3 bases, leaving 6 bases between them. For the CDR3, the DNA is TGTGCCAGCAGCTTGGCCAGCTACACTGAAGCTTTCTTT. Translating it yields CASSLASYTEAFF.

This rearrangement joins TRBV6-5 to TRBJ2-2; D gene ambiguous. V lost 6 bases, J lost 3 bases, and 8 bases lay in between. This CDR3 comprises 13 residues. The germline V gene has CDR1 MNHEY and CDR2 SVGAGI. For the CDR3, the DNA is TGTGCCAGCAGACAACTTTACACCGGGGAGCTGTTTTTT. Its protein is CASRQLYTGELFF.

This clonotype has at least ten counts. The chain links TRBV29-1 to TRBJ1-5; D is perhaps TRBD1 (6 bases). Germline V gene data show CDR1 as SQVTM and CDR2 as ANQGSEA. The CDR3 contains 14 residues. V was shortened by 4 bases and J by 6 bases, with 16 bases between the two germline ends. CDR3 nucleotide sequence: TGCAGCGTTGGTACGGACAGTGGCGGTCAGCCCCAGCATTTT. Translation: CSVGTDSGGQPQHF.

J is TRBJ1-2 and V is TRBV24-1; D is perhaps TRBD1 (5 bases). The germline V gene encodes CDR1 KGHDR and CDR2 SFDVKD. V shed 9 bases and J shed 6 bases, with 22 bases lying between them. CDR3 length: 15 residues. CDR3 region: CATGRENTGADGYTF. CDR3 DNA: TGTGCCACCGGGCGGGAGAACACCGGGGCGGATGGCTACACCTTC.

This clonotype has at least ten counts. This CDR3 reads CASSYLAGHYGYTF. The CDR3 region has the DNA TGTGCCAGCAGTTACTTAGCGGGCCACTATGGCTACACCTTC. The chain combines TRBV6-5 with TRBJ1-2; no clear D. Germline CDR1 MNHEY, CDR2 SVGAGI. The V end was cut by 1 base, the J end by 3 bases, with 9 bases between. This CDR3 spans 14 amino acids.

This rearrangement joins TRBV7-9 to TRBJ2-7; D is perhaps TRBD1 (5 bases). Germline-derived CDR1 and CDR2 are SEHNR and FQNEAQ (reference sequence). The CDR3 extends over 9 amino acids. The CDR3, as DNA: TGTGCCAGCAGCCTAAGATCAGGGGTC. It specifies CASSLRSGV.

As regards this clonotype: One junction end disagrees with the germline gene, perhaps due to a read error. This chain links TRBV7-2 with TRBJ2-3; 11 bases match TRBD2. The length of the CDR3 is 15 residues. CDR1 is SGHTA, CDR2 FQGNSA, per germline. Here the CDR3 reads CASTLLAGGTDTQYF. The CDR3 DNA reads TGTGCCAGCACCTTACTAGCGGGGGGCACAGATACGCAGTATTTT.

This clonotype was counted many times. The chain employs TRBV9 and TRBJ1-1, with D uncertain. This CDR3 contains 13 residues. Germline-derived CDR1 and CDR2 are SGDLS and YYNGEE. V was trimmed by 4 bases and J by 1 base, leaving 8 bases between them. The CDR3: CASSLDKNTEAFF. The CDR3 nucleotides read TGTGCCAGCAGCCTTGACAAGAACACTGAAGCTTTCTTT.

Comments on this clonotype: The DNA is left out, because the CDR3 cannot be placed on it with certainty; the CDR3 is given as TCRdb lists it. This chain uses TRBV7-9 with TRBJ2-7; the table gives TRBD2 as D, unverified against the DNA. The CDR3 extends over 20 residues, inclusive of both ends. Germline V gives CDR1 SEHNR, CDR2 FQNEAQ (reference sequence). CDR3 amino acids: CASSFYICSASRTSGYEQYF.

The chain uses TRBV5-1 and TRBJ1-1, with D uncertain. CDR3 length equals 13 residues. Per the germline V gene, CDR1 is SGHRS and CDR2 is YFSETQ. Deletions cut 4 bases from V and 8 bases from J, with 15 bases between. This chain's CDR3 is CASSPRDLREAFF. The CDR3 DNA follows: TGCGCCAGCAGCCCTAGGGATCTCAGGGAAGCTTTCTTT.

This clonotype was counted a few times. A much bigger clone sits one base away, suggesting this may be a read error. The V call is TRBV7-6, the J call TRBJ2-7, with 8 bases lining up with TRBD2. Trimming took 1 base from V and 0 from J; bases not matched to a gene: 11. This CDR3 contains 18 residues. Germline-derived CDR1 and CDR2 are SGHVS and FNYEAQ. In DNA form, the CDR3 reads TGTGCCAGCAGCTTAGATCCCCAACTAGCGGAGGACTCCTACGAGCAGTACTTC. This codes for CASSLDPQLAEDSYEQYF. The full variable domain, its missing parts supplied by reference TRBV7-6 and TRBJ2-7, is GAGVSQSPRYKVTKRGQDVALRCDPISGHVSLYWYRQALGQGPEFLTYFNYEAQQDKSGLPNDRFSAERPEGSISTLTIQRTEQRDSAMYRCASSLDPQLAEDSYEQYFGPGTRLTVT.

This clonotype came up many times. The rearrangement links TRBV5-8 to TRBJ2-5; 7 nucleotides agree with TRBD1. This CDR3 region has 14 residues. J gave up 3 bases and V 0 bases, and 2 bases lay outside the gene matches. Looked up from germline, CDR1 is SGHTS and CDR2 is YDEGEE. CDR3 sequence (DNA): TGTGCCAGCAGCTTGGATGACAGGGAAGAGACCCAGTACTTC. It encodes CASSLDDREETQYF.

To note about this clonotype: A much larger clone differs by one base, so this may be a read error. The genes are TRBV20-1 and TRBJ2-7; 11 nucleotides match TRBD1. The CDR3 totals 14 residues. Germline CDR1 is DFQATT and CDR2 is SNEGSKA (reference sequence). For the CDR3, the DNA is TGCAGTGCGTGGGACAGGGGGAACTCCTACGGGCAGTACTTC. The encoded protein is CSAWDRGNSYGQYF.

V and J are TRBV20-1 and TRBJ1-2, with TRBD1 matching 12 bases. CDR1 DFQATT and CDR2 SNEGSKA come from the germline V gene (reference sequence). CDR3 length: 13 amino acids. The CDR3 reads CSAGTGGDYGYTF. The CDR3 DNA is TGCAGCGCCGGGACAGGGGGCGACTATGGCTACACCTTC.